The clone carrying this T cell receptor beta chain has a single count. These data are taken from a study of blood T cell repertoires in COVID-19. Looking at the study overall: Italy, Spain and the United States were the sources of the convalescent and acute COVID-19 samples. Nucleic acid was either cDNA or gDNA, and it came from T cells, B-cell-depleted T cells, or PBMCs.

Per the study methods: Quantification of nucleated cells was approximated via reference gene primer amplification. Data came from immunoSEQ multiplex PCR; TCRdb stores just in-frame clones and leaves some out. From that table come the V and J calls and clone size; the DNA was used to work out D and trimming. This table holds tens of thousands of clones, about 82% found once. The CDR3 covers 16 residues. Germline assignment: CDR1 LNHDA and CDR2 SQIVND (reference sequence). Trimming cost V 6 bases and J 8 bases; bases outside gene matches: 11. The sequence was collected from a man aged 45-60 years with active COVID-19. The J gene is TRBJ2-3, the V gene TRBV19, with 13 nucleotides matching TRBD2. Sample: peripheral blood. CDR3 nucleotide sequence: TGTGCCAGTAGCCCGGCCGGACTAGCGGGAGTTCTTACGCAGTATTTT. Translating gives CASSPAGLAGVLTQYF.